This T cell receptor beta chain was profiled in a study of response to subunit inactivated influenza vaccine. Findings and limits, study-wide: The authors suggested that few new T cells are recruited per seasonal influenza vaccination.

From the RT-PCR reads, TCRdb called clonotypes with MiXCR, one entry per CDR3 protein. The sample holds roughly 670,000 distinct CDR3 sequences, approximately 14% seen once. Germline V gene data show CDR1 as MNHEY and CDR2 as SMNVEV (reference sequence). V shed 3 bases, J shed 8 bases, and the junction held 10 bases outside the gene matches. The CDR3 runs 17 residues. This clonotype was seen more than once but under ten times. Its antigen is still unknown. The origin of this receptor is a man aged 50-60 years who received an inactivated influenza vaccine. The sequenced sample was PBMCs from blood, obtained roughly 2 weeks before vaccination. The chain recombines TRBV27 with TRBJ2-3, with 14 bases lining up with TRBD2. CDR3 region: CASSLSGLAGGSFTQYF. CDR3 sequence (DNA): TGTGCCAGCAGTTTGTCTGGACTAGCGGGGGGTTCTTTTACGCAGTATTTT.